The clone carrying this T cell receptor beta chain was seen only a few times. Its antigen is currently unknown. The sample is drawn from a study of early T cells in non-severe SARS-CoV-2 infection. On the study more broadly: From unsorted whole blood, bulk RNA was sequenced, and the chains remained unpaired.

One entry per CDR3 protein results from TCRdb running MiXCR on the 5' RACE reads. The sample yields around 80,000 distinct CDR3 sequences, around 13% seen once. Study-wide results and limits: Anti-spike CD8 responses were favored in VDJdb matching, and private and CD4 specificities were missed.

Germline V gene data show CDR1 as MGHRA and CDR2 as YSYEKL. The CDR3 has 16 residues. Between the trimmed V and J ends, which lost 0 bases and 1 base, there was a span of 10 bases. The rearrangement links TRBV4-1 to TRBJ1-5, with a tentative D call TRBD1 (5 bases). The sequenced material came from whole blood. The receptor was derived from an adult who was a healthcare worker with PCR-confirmed SARS-CoV-2 infection or an uninfected control (not recorded which). CDR3 bases: TGCGCCAGCAGCCAAGATTTACGGGGGAGCAATCAGCCCCAGCATTTT. Translated, it gives CASSQDLRGSNQPQHF.